The rows below give T cell receptor beta chains drawn from one sample of a study of T cells in Graves' hyperthyroidism and ophthalmopathy. MiXCR, run by TCRdb on the multiplex PCR reads, gives a single entry per CDR3 protein. There are 300,000 to 350,000 distinct CDR3 sequences in the sample; roughly 23% occur only once, and around 48% lies in the top ten. The sequenced material came from blood. The receptors were gathered from a woman aged 45-60 years with Graves' hyperthyroidism. Both conserved end residues are part of each CDR3. The D gene is left open where the match is weak. Clone size is not always given. Where it is, it says once, few, many or a class for expanded clones.

TGTGCCAGCAGTGAAGTGGAAGCTGTGAGCTCCTACGAGCAGTACTTC,CASSEVEAVSSYEQYF,few,TRBV6-1,TRBJ2-7,.
TGCAGTGCCCACCTACCGGTCGCAGATACGCAGTATTTT,CSAHLPVADTQYF,.,TRBV20-1,TRBJ2-3,.
TGTGCCAGCAGTTTTGGGAGGATCGGCACCGGGGAGCTGTTTTTT,CASSFGRIGTGELFF,many,TRBV28,TRBJ2-2,.
TGTGCCAGCAGTGTGGCAGGGAGGTACGAGCAGTACTTC,CASSVAGRYEQYF,many,TRBV6-1,TRBJ2-7,.
TGTGCCAGCAGTGAAAATGCAGCAACTAATGAAAAACTGTTTTTT,CASSENAATNEKLFF,few,TRBV2,TRBJ1-4,.
TGTGCCAGCAGCTACAGCGGGAGGATGGGAGATACGCAGTATTTT,CASSYSGRMGDTQYF,few,TRBV7-9,TRBJ2-3,TRBD2
TGTGCCTGGAGAGCCCTGGGTGAAAAACTGTTTTTT,CAWRALGEKLFF,.,TRBV30,TRBJ1-4,.
TGTGCCAGCAGCTTAGGAGGGAGTAGTAGAAACATTCAGTACTTC,CASSLGGSSRNIQYF,many,TRBV7-3,TRBJ2-4,.
TGCAGTGCTAGGGGGTGGCTAGCGGGTTACAATGAGCAGTTCTTC,CSARGWLAGYNEQFF,.,TRBV20-1,TRBJ2-1,TRBD2
TGTGCCAGCAGTTCCGACAGGGGCCACGGGCAGTACTTC,CASSSDRGHGQYF,.,TRBV12-3/TRBV12-4,TRBJ2-7,TRBD1
TGTGCCAGCAGTTTGGGACAGGGGGGCACTGAAGCTTTCTTT,CASSLGQGGTEAFF,many,TRBV27,TRBJ1-1,TRBD1
TGTGCCAGCTCACCGCGGACGGAGCCCATGGTCACTGAAGCTTTCTTT,CASSPRTEPMVTEAFF,many,TRBV18,TRBJ1-1,.
TGTGCCATCAGTGATCAAAGGACGGCGAACACTGAAGCTTTCTTT,CAISDQRTANTEAFF,few,TRBV10-3,TRBJ1-1,.
TGTGCCAGCAGCTTTGGGCCCGGGGAGACCCAGTACTTC,CASSFGPGETQYF,.,TRBV7-6,TRBJ2-5,.
TGTGCCAGCAGTTCCCGCTCCGGGACTAGCGGGTTCACCGGGGAGCCGTTTTTT,CASSSRSGTSGFTGEPFF,.,TRBV12-3/TRBV12-4,TRBJ2-2,TRBD2
TGCAGTGCTAGAGAAGGACAGGGGAAGCAGTACTTC,CSAREGQGKQYF,.,TRBV20-1,TRBJ2-7,TRBD1
TGTGCCAGCAGCCCACGAGAAGGAACCTATAATTCACCCCTCCACTTT,CASSPREGTYNSPLHF,many,TRBV7-9,TRBJ1-6,.
TGCAGCGCCGGATCAGGAAACACCATATATTTT,CSAGSGNTIYF,few,TRBV29-1,TRBJ1-3,.
TGTGCCATCAGTGATTCGGATCAATACGAGCAGTACTTC,CAISDSDQYEQYF,many,TRBV10-3,TRBJ2-7,.
TGCAGTGCTAGTGACCGGGACAGGGGAGGCTACACCTTC,CSASDRDRGGYTF,many,TRBV20-1,TRBJ1-2,TRBD1
TGTGCCACCAGTTATACGGGGGGCACAGATACGCAGTATTTT,CATSYTGGTDTQYF,.,TRBV24-1,TRBJ2-3,.
TGTGCCACCTTTTCGGAAGGGGGGGCGAGTACTGAAGCTTTCTTT,CATFSEGGASTEAFF,many,TRBV2,TRBJ1-1,.
TGTGCCATCCGGGAGGGGGAAAATAGCAATCAGCCCCAGCATTTT,CAIREGENSNQPQHF,.,TRBV10-3,TRBJ1-5,.
TGTGCCAGCAGTTTAGAGGCTAGCGGGATTGAGACCCAGTACTTC,CASSLEASGIETQYF,once,TRBV12-3/TRBV12-4,TRBJ2-5,TRBD2
TGCAGCGTTGGTAGGGAGCAGTACTTC,CSVGREQYF,few,TRBV29-1,TRBJ2-7,.
TGTGCCAGCAGCATATTGGGGTCGCTAGCGGGAGAATTCTACAATGAGCAGTTCTTC,CASSILGSLAGEFYNEQFF,many,TRBV12-3/TRBV12-4,TRBJ2-1,TRBD2
TGTGCCAGCGCCGGGGCGAGGAACACTGAAGCTTTCTTT,CASAGARNTEAFF,.,TRBV28,TRBJ1-1,.